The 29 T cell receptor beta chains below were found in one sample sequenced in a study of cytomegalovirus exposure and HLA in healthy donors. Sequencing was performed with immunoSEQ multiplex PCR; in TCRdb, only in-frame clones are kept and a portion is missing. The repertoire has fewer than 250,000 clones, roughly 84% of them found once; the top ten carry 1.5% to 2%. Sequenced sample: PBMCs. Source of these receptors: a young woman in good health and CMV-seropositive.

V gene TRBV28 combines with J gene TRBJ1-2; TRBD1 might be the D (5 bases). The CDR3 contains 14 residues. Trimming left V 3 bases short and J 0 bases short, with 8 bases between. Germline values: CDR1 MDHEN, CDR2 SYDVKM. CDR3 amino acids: CASSFETANYGYTF. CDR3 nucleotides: TGTGCCAGCAGTTTCGAGACAGCTAACTATGGCTACACCTTC.

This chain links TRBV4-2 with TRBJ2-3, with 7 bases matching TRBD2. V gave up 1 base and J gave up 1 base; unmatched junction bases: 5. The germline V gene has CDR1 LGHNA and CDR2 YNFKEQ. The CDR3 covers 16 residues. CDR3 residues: CASSQGAGEGTDTQYF. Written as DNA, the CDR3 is TGTGCCAGCAGCCAAGGGGCGGGAGAGGGCACAGATACGCAGTATTTT.

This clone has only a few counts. CDR3 sequence (DNA): TGTGCCAGCACCGGGACAGGGGACGTATACGAGCAGTACTTC. Protein sequence: CASTGTGDVYEQYF. The V gene is TRBV6-1, the J gene TRBJ2-7; 10 bases agree with TRBD1. Trimming took 7 bases from V and 4 from J; bases not matched to a gene: 7. Germline V gene data show CDR1 as MNHNS and CDR2 as SASEGT. The CDR3 runs 14 residues.

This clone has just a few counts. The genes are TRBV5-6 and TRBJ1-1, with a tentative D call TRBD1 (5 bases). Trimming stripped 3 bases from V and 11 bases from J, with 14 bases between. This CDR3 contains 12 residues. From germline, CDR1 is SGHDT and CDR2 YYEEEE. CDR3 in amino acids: CASSSAGPSAFF. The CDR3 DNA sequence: TGTGCCAGCAGCTCGGCAGGGCCGTCGGCTTTCTTT.

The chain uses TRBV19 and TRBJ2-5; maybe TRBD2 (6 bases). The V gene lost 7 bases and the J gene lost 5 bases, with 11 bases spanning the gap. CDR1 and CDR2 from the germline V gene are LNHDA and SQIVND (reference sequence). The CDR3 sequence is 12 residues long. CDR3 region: CASMGGGETQYF. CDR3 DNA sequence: TGTGCCAGTATGGGGGGAGGCGAGACCCAGTACTTC.

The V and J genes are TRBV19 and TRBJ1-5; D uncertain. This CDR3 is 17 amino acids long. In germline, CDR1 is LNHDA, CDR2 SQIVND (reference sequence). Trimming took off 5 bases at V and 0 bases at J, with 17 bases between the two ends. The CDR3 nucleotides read TGTGCCAGTAGTCGAAATGGAGGGCTATATAGCAATCAGCCCCAGCATTTT. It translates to CASSRNGGLYSNQPQHF.

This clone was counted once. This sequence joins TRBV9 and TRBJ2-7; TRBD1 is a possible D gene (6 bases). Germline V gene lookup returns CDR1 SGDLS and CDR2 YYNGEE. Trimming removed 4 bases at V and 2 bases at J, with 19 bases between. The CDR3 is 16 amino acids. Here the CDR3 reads CASSPEIGTSTYEQYF. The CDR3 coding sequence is TGTGCCAGCAGCCCAGAAATAGGGACAAGCACCTACGAGCAGTACTTC.

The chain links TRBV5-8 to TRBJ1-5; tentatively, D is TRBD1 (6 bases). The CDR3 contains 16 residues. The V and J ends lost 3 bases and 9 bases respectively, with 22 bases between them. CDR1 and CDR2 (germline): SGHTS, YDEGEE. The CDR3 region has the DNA TGTGCCAGCAGCTCCGCGGCTGTCCAACTACAGGGGCCCCAGCATTTT. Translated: CASSSAAVQLQGPQHF.

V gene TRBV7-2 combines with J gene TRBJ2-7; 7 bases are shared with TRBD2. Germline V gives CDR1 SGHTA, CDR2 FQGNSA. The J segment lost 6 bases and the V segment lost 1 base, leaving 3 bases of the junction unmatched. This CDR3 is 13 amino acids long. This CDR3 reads CASSLVRGFEQYF. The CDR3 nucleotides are TGTGCCAGCAGCTTAGTGCGGGGGTTCGAGCAGTACTTC.

The CDR3 region is CASSQVEGEQPQHF. CDR3 DNA: TGCGCCAGCAGCCAAGTTGAGGGGGAGCAGCCCCAGCATTTT. The J gene is TRBJ1-5, the V gene TRBV4-1, with D possibly TRBD1 on 6 matching bases. CDR3 length: 14 amino acids. V shed 1 base and J shed 7 bases, with 11 bases lying between them. Germline V gives CDR1 MGHRA, CDR2 YSYEKL.

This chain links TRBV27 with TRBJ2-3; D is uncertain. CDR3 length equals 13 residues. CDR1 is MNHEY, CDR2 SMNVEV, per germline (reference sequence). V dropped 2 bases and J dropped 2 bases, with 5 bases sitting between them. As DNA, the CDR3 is TGTGCCAGCAGTTTAGGCCCCACAGATACGCAGTATTTT. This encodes CASSLGPTDTQYF.

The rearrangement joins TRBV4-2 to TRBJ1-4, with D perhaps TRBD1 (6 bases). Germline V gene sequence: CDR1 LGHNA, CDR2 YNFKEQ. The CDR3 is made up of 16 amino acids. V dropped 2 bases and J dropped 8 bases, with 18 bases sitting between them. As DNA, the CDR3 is TGTGCCAGCAGCCAATGGCAGGGGAGCCAGGAGGAAAAACTGTTTTTT. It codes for CASSQWQGSQEEKLFF.

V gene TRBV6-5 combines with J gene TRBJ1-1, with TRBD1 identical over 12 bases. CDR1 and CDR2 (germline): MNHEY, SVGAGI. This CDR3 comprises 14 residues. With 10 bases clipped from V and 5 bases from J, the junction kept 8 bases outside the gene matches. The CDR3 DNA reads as TGTGCCACCTCGGGACAGGGGGCGAGTACTGAAGCTTTCTTT. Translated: CATSGQGASTEAFF.

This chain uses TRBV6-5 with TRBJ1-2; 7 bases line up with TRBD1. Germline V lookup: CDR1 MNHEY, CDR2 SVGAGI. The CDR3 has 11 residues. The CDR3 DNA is TGTGCTTCCAGGGGGGCAGGAGGCTACACCTTC. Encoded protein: CASRGAGGYTF.

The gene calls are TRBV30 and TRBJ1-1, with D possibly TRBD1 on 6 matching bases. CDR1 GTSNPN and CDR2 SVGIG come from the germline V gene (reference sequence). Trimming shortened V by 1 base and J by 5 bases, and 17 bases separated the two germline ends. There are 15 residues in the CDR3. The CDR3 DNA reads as TGTGCCTGGAGTGCCGAAAACAGGGAAGGGACTGAAGCTTTCTTT. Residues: CAWSAENREGTEAFF. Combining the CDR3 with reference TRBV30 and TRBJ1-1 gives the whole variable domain SQTIHQWPATLVQPVGSPLSLECTVEGTSNPNLYWYRQAAGRGLQLLFYSVGIGQISSEVPQNLSASRPQDRQFILSSKKLLLSDSGFYLCAWSAENREGTEAFFGQGTRLTVV.

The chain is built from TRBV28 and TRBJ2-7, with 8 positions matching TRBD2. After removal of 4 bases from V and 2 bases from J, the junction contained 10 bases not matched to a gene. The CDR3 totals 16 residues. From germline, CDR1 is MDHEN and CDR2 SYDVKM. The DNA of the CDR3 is TGTGCCAGCAGTTCCCCGGGTAGCGGGACGACCTACGAGCAGTACTTC. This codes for CASSSPGSGTTYEQYF.

CDR3 in amino acids: CAWREGREGSYNEQFF. CDR3 DNA: TGTGCCTGGAGGGAGGGGCGGGAGGGCTCCTACAATGAGCAGTTCTTC. This chain uses TRBV30 with TRBJ2-1; 9 bases are a match to TRBD2. V dropped 3 bases and J dropped 0; count of bases not matched to a gene: 6. This CDR3 region has 16 residues. Per the germline V gene, CDR1 is GTSNPN and CDR2 is SVGIG (reference sequence). Based on the CDR3 plus reference TRBV30 and TRBJ2-1, the full variable domain is SQTIHQWPATLVQPVGSPLSLECTVEGTSNPNLYWYRQAAGRGLQLLFYSVGIGQISSEVPQNLSASRPQDRQFILSSKKLLLSDSGFYLCAWREGREGSYNEQFFGPGTRLTVL.

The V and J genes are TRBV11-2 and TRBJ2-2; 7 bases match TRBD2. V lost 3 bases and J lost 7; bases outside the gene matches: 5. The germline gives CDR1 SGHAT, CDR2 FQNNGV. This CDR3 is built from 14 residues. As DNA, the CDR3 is TGTGCCAGCAGCTTTTCACTAGCGAGCGGGGAGCTGTTTTTT. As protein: CASSFSLASGELFF.

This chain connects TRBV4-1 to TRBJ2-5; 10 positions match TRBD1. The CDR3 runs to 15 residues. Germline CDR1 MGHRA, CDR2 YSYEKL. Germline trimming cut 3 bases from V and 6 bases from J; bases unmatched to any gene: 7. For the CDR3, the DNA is TGCGCCAGCAGCCACCTTGGGACAGGGGACCAGACCCAGTACTTC. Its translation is CASSHLGTGDQTQYF.

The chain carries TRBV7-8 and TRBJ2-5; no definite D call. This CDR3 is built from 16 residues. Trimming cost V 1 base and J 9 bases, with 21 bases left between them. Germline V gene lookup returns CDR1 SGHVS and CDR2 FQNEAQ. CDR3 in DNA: TGTGCCAGCAGCTTAGGGCCCTCCCAGTCCCCCATGGCCCAGTACTTC. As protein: CASSLGPSQSPMAQYF.

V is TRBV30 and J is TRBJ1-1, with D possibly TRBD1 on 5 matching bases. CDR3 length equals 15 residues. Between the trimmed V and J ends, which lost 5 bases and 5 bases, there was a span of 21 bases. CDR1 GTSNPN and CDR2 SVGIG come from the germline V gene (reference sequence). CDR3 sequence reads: CAWEGTSLRSTEAFF. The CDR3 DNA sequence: TGTGCCTGGGAAGGGACTAGCCTCAGGTCGACTGAAGCTTTCTTT.

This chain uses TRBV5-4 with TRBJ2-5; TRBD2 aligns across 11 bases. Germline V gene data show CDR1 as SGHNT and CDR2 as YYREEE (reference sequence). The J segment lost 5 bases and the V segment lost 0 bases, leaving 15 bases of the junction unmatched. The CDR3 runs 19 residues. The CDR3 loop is CASSLALPGVAGGGETQYF. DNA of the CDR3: TGTGCCAGCAGCTTGGCCCTCCCAGGAGTAGCGGGAGGGGGGGAGACCCAGTACTTC.

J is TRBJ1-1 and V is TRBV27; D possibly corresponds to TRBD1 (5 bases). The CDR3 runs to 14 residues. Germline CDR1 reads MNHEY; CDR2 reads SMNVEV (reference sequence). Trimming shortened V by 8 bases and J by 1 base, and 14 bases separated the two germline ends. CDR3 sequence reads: CASRPGGTNTEAFF. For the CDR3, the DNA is TGTGCCAGCCGTCCTGGGGGGACGAACACTGAAGCTTTCTTT.

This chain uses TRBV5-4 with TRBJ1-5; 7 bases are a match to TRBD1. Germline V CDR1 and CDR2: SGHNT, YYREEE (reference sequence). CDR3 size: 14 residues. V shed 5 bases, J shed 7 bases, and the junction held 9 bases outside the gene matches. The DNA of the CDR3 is TGTGCCAGCAGTAAACAGGGGTCAAGCCAGCCCCAGCATTTT. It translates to CASSKQGSSQPQHF.

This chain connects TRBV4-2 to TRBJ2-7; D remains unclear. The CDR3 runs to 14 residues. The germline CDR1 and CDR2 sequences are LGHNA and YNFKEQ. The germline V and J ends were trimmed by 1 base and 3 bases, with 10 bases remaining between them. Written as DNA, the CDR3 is TGTGCCAGCAGCCAAGGGCAACAGAACTACGAGCAGTACTTC. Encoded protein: CASSQGQQNYEQYF.

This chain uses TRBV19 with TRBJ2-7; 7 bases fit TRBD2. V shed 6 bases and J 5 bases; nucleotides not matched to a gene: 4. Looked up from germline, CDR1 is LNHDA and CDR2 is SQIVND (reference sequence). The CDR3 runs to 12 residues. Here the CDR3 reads CASRGAGNEQYF. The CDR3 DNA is TGTGCCAGTAGGGGAGCGGGGAACGAGCAGTACTTC.

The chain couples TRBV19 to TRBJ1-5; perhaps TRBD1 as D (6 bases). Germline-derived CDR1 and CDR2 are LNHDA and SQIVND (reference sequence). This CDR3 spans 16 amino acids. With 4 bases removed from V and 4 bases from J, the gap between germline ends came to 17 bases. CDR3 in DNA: TGTGCCAGTAGTAACGCGCTACAGGGAACGAATCAGCCCCAGCATTTT. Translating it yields CASSNALQGTNQPQHF.

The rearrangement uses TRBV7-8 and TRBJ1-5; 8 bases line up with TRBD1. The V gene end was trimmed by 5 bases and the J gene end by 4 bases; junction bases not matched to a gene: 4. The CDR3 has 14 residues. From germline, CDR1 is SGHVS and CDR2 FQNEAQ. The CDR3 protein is CASSLTGGNQPQHF. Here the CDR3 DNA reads TGTGCCAGCAGCCTAACAGGGGGGAATCAGCCCCAGCATTTT.

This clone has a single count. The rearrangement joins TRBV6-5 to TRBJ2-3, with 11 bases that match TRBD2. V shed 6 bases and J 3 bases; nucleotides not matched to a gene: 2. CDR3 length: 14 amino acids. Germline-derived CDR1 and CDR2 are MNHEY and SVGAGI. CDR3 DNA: TGTGCCAGCAGAACTAGCGGGAGTACAGATACGCAGTATTTT. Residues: CASRTSGSTDTQYF.